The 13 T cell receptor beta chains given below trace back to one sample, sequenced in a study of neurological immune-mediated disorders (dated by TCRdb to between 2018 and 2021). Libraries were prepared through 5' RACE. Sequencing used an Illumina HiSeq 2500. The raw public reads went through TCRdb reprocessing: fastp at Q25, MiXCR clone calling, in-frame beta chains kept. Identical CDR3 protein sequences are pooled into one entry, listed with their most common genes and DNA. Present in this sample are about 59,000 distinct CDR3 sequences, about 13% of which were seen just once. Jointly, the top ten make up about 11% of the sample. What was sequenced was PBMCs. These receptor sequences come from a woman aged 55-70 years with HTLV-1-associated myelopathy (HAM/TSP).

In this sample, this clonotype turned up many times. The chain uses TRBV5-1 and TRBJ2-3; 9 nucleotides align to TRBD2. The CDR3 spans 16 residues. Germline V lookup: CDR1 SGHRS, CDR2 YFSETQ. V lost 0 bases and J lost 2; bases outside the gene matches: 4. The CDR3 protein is CASSLGLADSTDTQYF. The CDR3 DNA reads TGCGCCAGCAGCTTGGGACTAGCGGACTCCACAGATACGCAGTATTTT.

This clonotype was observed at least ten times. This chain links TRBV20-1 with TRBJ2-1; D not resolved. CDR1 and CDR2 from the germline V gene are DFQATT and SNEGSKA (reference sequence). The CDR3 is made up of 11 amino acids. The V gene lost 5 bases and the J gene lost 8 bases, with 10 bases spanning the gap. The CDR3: CSAHYVDEQFF. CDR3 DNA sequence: TGCAGTGCTCACTATGTCGATGAGCAGTTCTTC.

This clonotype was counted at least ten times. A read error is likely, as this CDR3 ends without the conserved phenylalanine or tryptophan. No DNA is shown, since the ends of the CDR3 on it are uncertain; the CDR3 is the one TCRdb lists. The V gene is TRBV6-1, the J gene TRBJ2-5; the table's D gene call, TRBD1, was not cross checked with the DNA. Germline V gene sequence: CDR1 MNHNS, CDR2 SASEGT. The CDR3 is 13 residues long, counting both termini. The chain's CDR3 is CASSEVTGLVSYY.

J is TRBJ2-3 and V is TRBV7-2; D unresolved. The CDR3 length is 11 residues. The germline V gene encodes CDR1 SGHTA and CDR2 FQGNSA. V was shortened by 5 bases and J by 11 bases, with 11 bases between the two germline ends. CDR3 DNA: TGTGCCAGCAGCCTGATAGTGGAGCAGTATTTT. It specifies CASSLIVEQYF.

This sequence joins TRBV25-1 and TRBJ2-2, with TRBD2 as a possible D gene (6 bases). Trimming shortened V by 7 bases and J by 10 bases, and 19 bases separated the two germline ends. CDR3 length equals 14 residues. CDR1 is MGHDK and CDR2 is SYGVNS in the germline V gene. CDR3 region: CASMFSGRTKELFF. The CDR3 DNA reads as TGTGCCAGCATGTTTAGCGGACGGACCAAGGAGCTGTTTTTT.

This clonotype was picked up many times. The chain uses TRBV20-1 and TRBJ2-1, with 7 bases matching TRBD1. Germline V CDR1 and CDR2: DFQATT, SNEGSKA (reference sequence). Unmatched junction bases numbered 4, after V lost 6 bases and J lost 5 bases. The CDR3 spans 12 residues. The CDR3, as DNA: TGCAGTGCCCCAGGGGGAGACAATGAGCAGTTCTTC. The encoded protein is CSAPGGDNEQFF.

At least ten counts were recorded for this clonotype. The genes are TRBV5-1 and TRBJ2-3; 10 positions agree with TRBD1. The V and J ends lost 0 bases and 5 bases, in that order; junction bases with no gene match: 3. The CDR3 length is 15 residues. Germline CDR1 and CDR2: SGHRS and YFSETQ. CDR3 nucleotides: TGCGCCAGCAGCTTGGGACAGGGGGCTATAGATACGCAGTATTTT. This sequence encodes CASSLGQGAIDTQYF. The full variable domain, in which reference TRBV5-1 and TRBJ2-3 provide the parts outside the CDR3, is KAGVTQTPRYLIKTRGQQVTLSCSPISGHRSVSWYQQTPGQGLQFLFEYFSETQRNKGNFPGRFSGRQFSNSRSEMNVSTLELGDSALYLCASSLGQGAIDTQYFGPGTRLTVL.

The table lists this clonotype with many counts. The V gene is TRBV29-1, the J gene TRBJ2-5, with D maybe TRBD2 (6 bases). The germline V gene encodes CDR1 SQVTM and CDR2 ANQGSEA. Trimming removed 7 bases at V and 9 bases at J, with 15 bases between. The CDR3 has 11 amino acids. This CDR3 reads CSALTQRAQYF. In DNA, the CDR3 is TGCAGCGCTCTGACCCAGCGGGCCCAGTACTTC.

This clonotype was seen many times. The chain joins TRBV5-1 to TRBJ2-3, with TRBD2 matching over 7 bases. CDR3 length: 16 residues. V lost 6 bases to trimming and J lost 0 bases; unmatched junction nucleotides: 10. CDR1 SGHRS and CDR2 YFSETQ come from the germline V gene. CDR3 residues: CASTQEAGRSTDTQYF. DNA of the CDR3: TGCGCCAGCACCCAAGAAGCGGGACGGAGCACAGATACGCAGTATTTT.

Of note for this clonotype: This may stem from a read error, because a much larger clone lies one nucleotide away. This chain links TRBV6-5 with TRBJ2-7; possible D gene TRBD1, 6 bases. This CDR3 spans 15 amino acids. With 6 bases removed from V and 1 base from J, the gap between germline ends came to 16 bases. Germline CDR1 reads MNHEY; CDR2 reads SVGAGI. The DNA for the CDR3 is TGTGCCAGCAGCCGATTTGGGGGCGGGTCCTACGAGCAGTACTTC. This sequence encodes CASSRFGGGSYEQYF.

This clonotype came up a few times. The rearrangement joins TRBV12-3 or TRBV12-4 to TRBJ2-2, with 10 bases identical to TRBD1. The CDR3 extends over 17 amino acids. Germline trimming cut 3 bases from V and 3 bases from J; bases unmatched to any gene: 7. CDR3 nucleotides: TGTGCCAGCAGTTTGGAGCTAGGGACAGGGGACACCGGGGAGCTGTTTTTT. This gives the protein CASSLELGTGDTGELFF.

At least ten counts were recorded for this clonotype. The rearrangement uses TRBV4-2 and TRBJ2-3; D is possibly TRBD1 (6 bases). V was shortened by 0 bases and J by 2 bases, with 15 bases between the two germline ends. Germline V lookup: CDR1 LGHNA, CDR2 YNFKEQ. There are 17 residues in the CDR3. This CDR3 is CASSQDESRGSTDTQYF. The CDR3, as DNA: TGTGCCAGCAGCCAAGACGAAAGCAGGGGATCCACAGATACGCAGTATTTT.

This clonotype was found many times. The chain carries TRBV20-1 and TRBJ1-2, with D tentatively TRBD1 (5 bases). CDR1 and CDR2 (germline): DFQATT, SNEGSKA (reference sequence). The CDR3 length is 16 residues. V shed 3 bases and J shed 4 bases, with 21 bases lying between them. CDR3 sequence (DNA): TGCAGTGCTAGCTCCGGGACGGATATTTATTCCTATGGCTACACCTTC. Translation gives CSASSGTDIYSYGYTF.